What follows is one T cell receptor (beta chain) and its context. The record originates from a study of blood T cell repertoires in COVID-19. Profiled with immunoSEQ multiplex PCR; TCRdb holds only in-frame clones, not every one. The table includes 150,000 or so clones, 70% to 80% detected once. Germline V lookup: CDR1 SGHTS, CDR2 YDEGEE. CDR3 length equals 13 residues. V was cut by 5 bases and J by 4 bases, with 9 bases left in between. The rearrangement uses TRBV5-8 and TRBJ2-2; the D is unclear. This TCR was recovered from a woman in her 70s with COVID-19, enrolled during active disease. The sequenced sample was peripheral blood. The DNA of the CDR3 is TGTGCCAGCAGGTTTTTCAGCACCGGGGAGCTGTTTTTT. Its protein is CASRFFSTGELFF.